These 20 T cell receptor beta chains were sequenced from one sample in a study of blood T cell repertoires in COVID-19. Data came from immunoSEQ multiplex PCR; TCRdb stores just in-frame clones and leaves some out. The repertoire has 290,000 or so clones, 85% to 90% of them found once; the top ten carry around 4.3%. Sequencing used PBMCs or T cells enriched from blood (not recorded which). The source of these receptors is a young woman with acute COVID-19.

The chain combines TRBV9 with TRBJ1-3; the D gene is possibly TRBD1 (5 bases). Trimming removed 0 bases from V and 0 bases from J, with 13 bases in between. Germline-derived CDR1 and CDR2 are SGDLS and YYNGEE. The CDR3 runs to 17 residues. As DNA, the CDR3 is TGTGCCAGCAGCGTAGCTCAGGGTACGAGCTCTGGAAACACCATATATTTT. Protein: CASSVAQGTSSGNTIYF.

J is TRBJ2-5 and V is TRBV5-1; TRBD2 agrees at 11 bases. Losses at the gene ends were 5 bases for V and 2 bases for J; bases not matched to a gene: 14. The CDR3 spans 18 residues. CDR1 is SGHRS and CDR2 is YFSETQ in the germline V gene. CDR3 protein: CASSLGLAGLLPQETQYF. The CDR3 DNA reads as TGCGCCAGCAGTTTAGGACTAGCGGGCCTTCTGCCTCAAGAGACCCAGTACTTC.

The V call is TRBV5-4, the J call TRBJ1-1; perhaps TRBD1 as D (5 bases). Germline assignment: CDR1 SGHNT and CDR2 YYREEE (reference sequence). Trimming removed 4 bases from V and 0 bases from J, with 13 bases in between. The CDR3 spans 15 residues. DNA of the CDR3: TGTGCCAGCAGCGCGAGGGAGGGGATGAACACTGAAGCTTTCTTT. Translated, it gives CASSAREGMNTEAFF.

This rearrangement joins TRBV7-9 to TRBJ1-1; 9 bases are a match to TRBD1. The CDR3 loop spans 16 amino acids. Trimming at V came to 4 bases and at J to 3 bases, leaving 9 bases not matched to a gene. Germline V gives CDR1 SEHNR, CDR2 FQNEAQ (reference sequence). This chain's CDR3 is CASSWGTGREDTEAFF. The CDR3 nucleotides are TGTGCCAGCAGCTGGGGGACAGGGCGGGAGGACACTGAAGCTTTCTTT.

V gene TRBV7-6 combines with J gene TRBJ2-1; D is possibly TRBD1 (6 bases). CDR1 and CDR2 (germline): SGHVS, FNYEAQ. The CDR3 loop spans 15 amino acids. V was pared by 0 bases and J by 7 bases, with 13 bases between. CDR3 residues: CASSLATGRSNEQFF. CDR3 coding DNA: TGTGCCAGCAGCTTAGCGACAGGAAGGTCAAATGAGCAGTTCTTC.

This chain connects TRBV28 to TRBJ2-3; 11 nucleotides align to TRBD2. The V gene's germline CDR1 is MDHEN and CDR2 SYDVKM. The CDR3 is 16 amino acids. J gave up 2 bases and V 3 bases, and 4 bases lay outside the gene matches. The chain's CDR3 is CASSLLAGGFTDTQYF. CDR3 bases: TGTGCCAGCAGTTTGTTAGCGGGAGGGTTCACAGATACGCAGTATTTT. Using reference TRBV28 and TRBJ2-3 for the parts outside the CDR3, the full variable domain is DVKVTQSSRYLVKRTGEKVFLECVQDMDHENMFWYRQDPGLGLRLIYFSYDVKMKEKGDIPEGYSVSREKKERFSLILESASTNQTSMYLCASSLLAGGFTDTQYFGPGTRLTVL.

This CDR3 is CSGSGLSSTEAFF. The CDR3 bases are TGCAGCGGTTCGGGACTCTCTTCCACTGAAGCTTTCTTT. The rearrangement links TRBV29-1 to TRBJ1-1; weak D call: TRBD1 (5 bases). The CDR3 contains 13 residues. The germline CDR1 and CDR2 sequences are SQVTM and ANQGSEA. V lost 7 bases, J lost 4 bases, and 16 bases lay in between. Full variable domain (rest looked up from reference TRBV29-1 and TRBJ1-1): SAVISQKPSRDICQRGTSLTIQCQVDSQVTMMFWYRQQPGQSLTLIATANQGSEATYESGFVIDKFPISRPNLTFSTLTVSNMSPEDSSIYLCSGSGLSSTEAFFGQGTRLTVV.

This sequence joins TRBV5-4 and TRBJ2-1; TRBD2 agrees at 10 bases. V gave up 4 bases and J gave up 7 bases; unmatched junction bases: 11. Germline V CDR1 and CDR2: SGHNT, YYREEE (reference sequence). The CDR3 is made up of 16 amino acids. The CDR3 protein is CASSPNLAGVGNEQFF. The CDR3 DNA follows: TGTGCCAGCAGCCCGAACCTAGCGGGAGTAGGAAATGAGCAGTTCTTC. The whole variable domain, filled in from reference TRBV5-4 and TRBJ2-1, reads ETGVTQSPTHLIKTRGQQVTLRCSSQSGHNTVSWYQQALGQGPQFIFQYYREEENGRGNFPPRFSGLQFPNYSSELNVNALELDDSALYLCASSPNLAGVGNEQFFGPGTRLTVL.

CDR3 coding DNA: TGTGCCAGCAGCCTCGGACTAGCGGGAGTCCGGACCTACGAGCAGTACTTC. Its translation: CASSLGLAGVRTYEQYF. The chain couples TRBV5-4 to TRBJ2-7; 13 bases are a match to TRBD2. This CDR3 contains 17 residues. The germline CDR1 and CDR2 sequences are SGHNT and YYREEE (reference sequence). The ends lost 4 bases at V and 2 bases at J; junction bases unmatched: 9.

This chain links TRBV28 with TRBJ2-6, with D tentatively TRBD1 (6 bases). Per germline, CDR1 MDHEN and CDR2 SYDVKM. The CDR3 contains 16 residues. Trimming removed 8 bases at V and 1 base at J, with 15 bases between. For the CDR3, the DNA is TGTGCCAGCTCTGGGGCAGGGGAGTCTGGGGCCAACGTCCTGACTTTC. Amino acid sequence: CASSGAGESGANVLTF.

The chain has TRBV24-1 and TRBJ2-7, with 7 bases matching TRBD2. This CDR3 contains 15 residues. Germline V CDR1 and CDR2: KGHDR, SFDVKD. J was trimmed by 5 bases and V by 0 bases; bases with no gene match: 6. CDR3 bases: TGTGCCACCAGTGATTTGGGGAGGGCGAAGAACGAGCAGTACTTC. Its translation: CATSDLGRAKNEQYF.

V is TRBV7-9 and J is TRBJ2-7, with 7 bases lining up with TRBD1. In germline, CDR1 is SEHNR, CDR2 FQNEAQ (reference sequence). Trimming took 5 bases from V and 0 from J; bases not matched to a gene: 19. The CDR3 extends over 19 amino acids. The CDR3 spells CASSPPTGQEIKTSYEQYF. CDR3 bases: TGTGCCAGCAGCCCGCCAACCGGACAGGAAATAAAAACCTCCTACGAGCAGTACTTC. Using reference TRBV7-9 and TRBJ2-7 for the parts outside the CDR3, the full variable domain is DTGVSQNPRHKITKRGQNVTFRCDPISEHNRLYWYRQTLGQGPEFLTYFQNEAQLEKSRLLSDRFSAERPKGSFSTLEIQRTEQGDSAMYLCASSPPTGQEIKTSYEQYFGPGTRLTVT.

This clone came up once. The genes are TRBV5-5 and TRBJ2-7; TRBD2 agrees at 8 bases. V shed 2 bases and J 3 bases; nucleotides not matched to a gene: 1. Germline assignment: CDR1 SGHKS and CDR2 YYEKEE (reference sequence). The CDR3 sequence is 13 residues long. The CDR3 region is CASSLAGVYEQYF. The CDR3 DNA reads TGTGCCAGCAGCTTAGCGGGAGTCTACGAGCAGTACTTC.

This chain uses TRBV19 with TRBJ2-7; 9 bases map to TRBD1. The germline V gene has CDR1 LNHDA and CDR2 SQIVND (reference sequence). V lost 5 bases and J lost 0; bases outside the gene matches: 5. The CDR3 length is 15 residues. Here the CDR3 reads CASSPRDRASYEQYF. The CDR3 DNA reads TGTGCCAGTAGTCCCCGGGACAGGGCCTCCTACGAGCAGTACTTC.

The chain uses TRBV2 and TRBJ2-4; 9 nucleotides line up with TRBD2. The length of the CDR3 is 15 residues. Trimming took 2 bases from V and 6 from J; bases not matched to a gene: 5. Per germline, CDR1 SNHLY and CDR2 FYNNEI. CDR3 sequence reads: CASSESRTSVNIQYF. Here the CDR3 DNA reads TGTGCCAGCAGTGAAAGCCGGACTAGCGTAAACATTCAGTACTTC. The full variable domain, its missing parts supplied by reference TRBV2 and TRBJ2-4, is EPEVTQTPSHQVTQMGQEVILRCVPISNHLYFYWYRQILGQKVEFLVSFYNNEISEKSEIFDDQFSVERPDGSNFTLKIRSTKLEDSAMYFCASSESRTSVNIQYFGAGTRLSVL.

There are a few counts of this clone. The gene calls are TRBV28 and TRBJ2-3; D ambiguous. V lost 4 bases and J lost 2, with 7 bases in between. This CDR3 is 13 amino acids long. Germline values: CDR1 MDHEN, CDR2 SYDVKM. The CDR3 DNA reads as TGTGCCAGCAGTTCCGGTCTCACAGATACGCAGTATTTT. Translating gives CASSSGLTDTQYF.

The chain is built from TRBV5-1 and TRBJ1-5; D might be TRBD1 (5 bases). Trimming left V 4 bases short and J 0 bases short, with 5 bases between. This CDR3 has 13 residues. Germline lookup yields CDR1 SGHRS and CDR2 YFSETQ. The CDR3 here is CASSQGSNQPQHF. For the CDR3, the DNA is TGCGCCAGCAGCCAGGGTAGCAATCAGCCCCAGCATTTT.

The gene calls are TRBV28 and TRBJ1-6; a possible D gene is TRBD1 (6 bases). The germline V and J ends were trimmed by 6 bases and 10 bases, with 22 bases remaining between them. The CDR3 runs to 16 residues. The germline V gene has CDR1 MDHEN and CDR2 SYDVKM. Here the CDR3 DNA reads TGTGCCAGCAGACCTCACTTACAGGGCCCGGGATCACCCCTCCACTTT. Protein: CASRPHLQGPGSPLHF. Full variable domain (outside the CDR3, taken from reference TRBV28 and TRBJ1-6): DVKVTQSSRYLVKRTGEKVFLECVQDMDHENMFWYRQDPGLGLRLIYFSYDVKMKEKGDIPEGYSVSREKKERFSLILESASTNQTSMYLCASRPHLQGPGSPLHFGNGTRLTVT.

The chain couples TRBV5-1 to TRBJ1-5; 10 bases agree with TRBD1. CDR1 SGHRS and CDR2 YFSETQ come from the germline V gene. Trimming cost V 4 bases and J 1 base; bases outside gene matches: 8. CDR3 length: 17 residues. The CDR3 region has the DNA TGCGCCAGCAGCCCGACTGGACAGGGGGAAAGCAATCAGCCCCAGCATTTT. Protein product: CASSPTGQGESNQPQHF.

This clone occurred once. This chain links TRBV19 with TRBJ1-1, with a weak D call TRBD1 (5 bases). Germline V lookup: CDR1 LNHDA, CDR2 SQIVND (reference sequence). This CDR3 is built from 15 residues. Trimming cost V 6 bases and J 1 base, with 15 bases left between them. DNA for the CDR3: TGTGCCAGTAGAAAAAGGGCAGGGCGGAACACTGAAGCTTTCTTT. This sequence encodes CASRKRAGRNTEAFF.